These 6 T cell receptor beta chains share one sample of origin, sequenced in a study of T cells in tuberculosis. Time point defined: new active TB diagnosis, blood taken before or within 7 days of starting treatment. The protocol was immunoSEQ multiplex PCR, while the TCRdb copy is restricted to in-frame clones and leaves out a portion. This sample carries roughly 30,000 clones, approximately 85% of them seen once, and the ten largest clones take approximately 4.7%. The source was PBMCs, collected at tuberculosis diagnosis. The origin of the receptors is an adult with tuberculosis.

The chain links TRBV28 to TRBJ2-5; D is ambiguous. V was clipped by 6 bases and J by 5 bases, with 10 bases between them. The CDR3 is 12 residues long. Germline V lookup: CDR1 MDHEN, CDR2 SYDVKM. The DNA of the CDR3 is TGTGCCAGCAGCCTACGGGTGGAGACCCAGTACTTC. Amino acids: CASSLRVETQYF. Together with reference TRBV28 and TRBJ2-5, the CDR3 gives the full variable domain: DVKVTQSSRYLVKRTGEKVFLECVQDMDHENMFWYRQDPGLGLRLIYFSYDVKMKEKGDIPEGYSVSREKKERFSLILESASTNQTSMYLCASSLRVETQYFGPGTRLLVL.

This rearrangement joins TRBV18 to TRBJ1-1; the D gene is possibly TRBD1 (5 bases). Germline V gene sequence: CDR1 KGHSH, CDR2 LQKENI. The germline V and J ends were trimmed by 1 base and 8 bases, with 8 bases remaining between them. CDR3 length: 12 amino acids. The CDR3 bases are TGTGCCAGCTCACCACGGGAGGGGGAAGCTTTCTTT. It translates to CASSPREGEAFF.

Note on this clone: At one boundary the junction diverges from the germline segment, which might be a read error. The CDR3 spells CASSTSGASFNEQFF. CDR3 in DNA: TGTGCCAGCAGCACAAGCGGGGCTTCCTTCAATGAGCAGTTCTTC. This chain joins TRBV7-2 and TRBJ2-1; 7 bases align to TRBD2. This CDR3 has 15 residues. Germline V gene data show CDR1 as SGHTA and CDR2 as FQGNSA.

This clone was seen just once. V and J are TRBV5-4 and TRBJ2-7; perhaps TRBD2 as D (6 bases). Germline CDR1 and CDR2: SGHNT and YYREEE (reference sequence). There are 14 residues in the CDR3. Between the trimmed V and J ends, which lost 3 bases and 1 base, there was a span of 11 bases. This CDR3 is CASSSWGESYEQYF. In DNA form, the CDR3 reads TGTGCCAGCAGCTCTTGGGGGGAGTCCTACGAGCAGTACTTC. The full variable domain, in which reference TRBV5-4 and TRBJ2-7 provide the parts outside the CDR3, is ETGVTQSPTHLIKTRGQQVTLRCSSQSGHNTVSWYQQALGQGPQFIFQYYREEENGRGNFPPRFSGLQFPNYSSELNVNALELDDSALYLCASSSWGESYEQYFGPGTRLTVT.

V and J are TRBV19 and TRBJ1-5; TRBD1 might be the D (6 bases). V lost 5 bases, J lost 2 bases, and 13 bases lay in between. The CDR3 spans 15 residues. Germline-derived CDR1 and CDR2 are LNHDA and SQIVND (reference sequence). The CDR3 here is CASSLTWTGNQPQHF. In DNA, the CDR3 is TGTGCCAGTAGTTTGACTTGGACAGGCAATCAGCCCCAGCATTTT.

The V and J genes are TRBV20-1 and TRBJ2-1; unclear D gene. Trimming left V 8 bases short and J 7 bases short, with 12 bases between. Per germline, CDR1 DFQATT and CDR2 SNEGSKA (reference sequence). The CDR3 runs to 11 residues. CDR3 DNA sequence: TGCAGTCGTTGTCTTAGTAATGAGCAGTTCTTC. It specifies CSRCLSNEQFF.